The 9 T cell receptor beta chains below all came from one sample that was sequenced in a study of blood T cell repertoires in COVID-19. Method: immunoSEQ multiplex PCR; TCRdb's copy keeps in-frame clones and lacks some. The profile shows about 140,000 clones, 80% to 85% of them singletons. Sequencing was done on a sample of peripheral blood. These receptors were taken from a woman between 55 and 75 years old with acute or convalescent COVID-19.

The chain combines TRBV9 with TRBJ1-2; the D gene is possibly TRBD1 (5 bases). V was shortened by 2 bases and J by 7 bases, with 12 bases between the two germline ends. Germline V gene lookup returns CDR1 SGDLS and CDR2 YYNGEE. The CDR3 sequence is 13 residues long. The CDR3 region has the DNA TGTGCCAGCAGCGTGCCAGGGCGGCTTGGCTACACCTTC. Translation gives CASSVPGRLGYTF.

The chain couples TRBV7-9 to TRBJ2-1, with 7 bases matching TRBD2. CDR1 is SEHNR, CDR2 FQNEAQ, per germline (reference sequence). The V and J ends lost 0 bases and 4 bases, in that order; junction bases with no gene match: 9. This CDR3 spans 17 amino acids. The CDR3 nucleotides are TGTGCCAGCAGCTTAGCGGGGGACGGGAGGACATACAATGAGCAGTTCTTC. Protein product: CASSLAGDGRTYNEQFF.

V gene TRBV11-2 combines with J gene TRBJ2-7, with 7 bases that match TRBD2. Germline CDR1 reads SGHAT; CDR2 reads FQNNGV. The CDR3 extends over 15 amino acids. Trimming cost V 2 bases and J 2 bases; bases outside gene matches: 6. This CDR3 reads CASSLWGAGTYEQYF. The CDR3 nucleotides are TGTGCCAGCAGCTTATGGGGAGCGGGAACCTACGAGCAGTACTTC.

The rearrangement links TRBV9 to TRBJ1-5, with 7 bases matching TRBD1. Trimming at V came to 0 bases and at J to 6 bases, leaving 3 bases not matched to a gene. Germline V gene lookup returns CDR1 SGDLS and CDR2 YYNGEE. The CDR3 covers 14 residues. DNA of the CDR3: TGTGCCAGCAGCGTAGGACAGGGCGGTCAGCCCCAGCATTTT. As protein: CASSVGQGGQPQHF. Based on the CDR3 plus reference TRBV9 and TRBJ1-5, the full variable domain is DSGVTQTPKHLITATGQRVTLRCSPRSGDLSVYWYQQSLDQGLQFLIQYYNGEERAKGNILERFSAQQFPDLHSELNLSSLELGDSALYFCASSVGQGGQPQHFGDGTRLSIL.

This chain links TRBV28 with TRBJ1-5; a possible D gene is TRBD1 (6 bases). The CDR3 consists of 18 residues. V lost 4 bases and J lost 0, with 19 bases in between. CDR1 and CDR2 (germline): MDHEN, SYDVKM. The CDR3 here is CASSSAERTVYSNQPQHF. CDR3 bases: TGTGCCAGCAGTTCCGCCGAACGGACAGTTTATAGCAATCAGCCCCAGCATTTT. Full variable domain (remainder filled in from reference TRBV28 and TRBJ1-5): DVKVTQSSRYLVKRTGEKVFLECVQDMDHENMFWYRQDPGLGLRLIYFSYDVKMKEKGDIPEGYSVSREKKERFSLILESASTNQTSMYLCASSSAERTVYSNQPQHFGDGTRLSIL.

This clone was counted once. The chain employs TRBV9 and TRBJ2-1, with 8 nucleotides matching TRBD2. After removal of 2 bases from V and 10 bases from J, the junction contained 8 bases not matched to a gene. The germline V gene encodes CDR1 SGDLS and CDR2 YYNGEE. This CDR3 has 14 residues. CDR3: CASSVERGTIEQFF. CDR3 coding DNA: TGTGCCAGCAGCGTCGAGCGGGGGACAATCGAGCAGTTCTTC.

The rearrangement uses TRBV7-9 and TRBJ2-1; perhaps TRBD2 as D (5 bases). This CDR3 is built from 14 residues. Germline-derived CDR1 and CDR2 are SEHNR and FQNEAQ (reference sequence). The V end lost 4 bases, the J end lost 4 bases, and 11 bases lay between the germline ends. The CDR3 sequence: CASSSSPRYNEQFF. The CDR3 nucleotides are TGTGCCAGCAGCTCTAGCCCTCGGTACAATGAGCAGTTCTTC.

The chain carries TRBV28 and TRBJ2-7; 11 bases line up with TRBD1. From germline, CDR1 is MDHEN and CDR2 SYDVKM. V shed 6 bases and J 0 bases; nucleotides not matched to a gene: 7. CDR3 length: 16 amino acids. Here the CDR3 DNA reads TGTGCCAGCAGGGTCGGGACAGGGGGAATCTCCTACGAGCAGTACTTC. Translated, it gives CASRVGTGGISYEQYF.

The J gene is TRBJ2-1, the V gene TRBV11-3; TRBD2 agrees at 16 bases. This CDR3 has 15 residues. Trimming removed 3 bases from V and 9 bases from J; junction bases left unmatched: 2. CDR1 is SGHNT, CDR2 YENEEA, per germline. The CDR3 sequence is CASSLGLAGGLEQFF. The CDR3 DNA reads TGTGCCAGCAGCTTGGGACTAGCGGGAGGGCTTGAGCAGTTCTTC. The complete variable domain, with remaining parts taken from reference TRBV11-3 and TRBJ2-1, reads EAGVVQSPRYKIIEKKQPVAFWCNPISGHNTLYWYLQNLGQGPELLIRYENEEAVDDSQLPKDRFSAERLKGVDSTLKIQPAELGDSAVYLCASSLGLAGGLEQFFGPGTRLTVL.